This TCR beta chain is from a study of cytomegalovirus exposure and HLA in healthy donors. With regard to this clone: Its antigen is as yet unknown.

PCR employed 60 Vbeta and 13 Jbeta primers. In the original workflow: In a later analysis, 60 million to 90 million unique TCR beta chains included roughly 11 million shared by two or more donors. Using immunoSEQ multiplex PCR, the repertoire was profiled, and TCRdb retains in-frame clones only, with some absent. V and J calls plus clone size are reproduced from that table; the DNA served to infer D and trimming. The top ten clones hold more than 0.2% of a sample with roughly 120,000 clones, 75% to 90% of them seen once. The V gene lost 0 bases and the J gene lost 4 bases, with 7 bases spanning the gap. The germline CDR1 and CDR2 sequences are SGDLS and YYNGEE. This CDR3 comprises 14 residues. Overall study findings and caveats: Further analysis, carried out later, found HLA-associated TCR beta chains more clonally expanded than equally common other chains. Among TCR sequences, most were rare, though some public TCRs appeared in many donors. Per a prior analysis, the majority of TCR beta V segments were productive roughly 87% or roughly 30% of the time.

The TCR was taken from a man between 45 and 60 years old in good health and CMV-seronegative. The chain has TRBV9 and TRBJ2-2; no firm D call. The sample comprised PBMCs. The CDR3 here is CASSVALPTGELFF. CDR3 DNA sequence: TGTGCCAGCAGCGTAGCACTTCCCACCGGGGAGCTGTTTTTT.